A single sample is the source of the 20 T cell receptor beta chains below, sequenced in a study of blood T cell repertoires in COVID-19. Measured with immunoSEQ multiplex PCR; TCRdb has only the in-frame clones, and not every one. Among some 270,000 clones listed, 86% were seen once. The material sequenced was peripheral blood. The receptors stem from a woman aged 55-70 years who had recovered from COVID-19.

The chain links TRBV28 to TRBJ1-6; TRBD1 is a possible D gene (5 bases). This CDR3 is built from 16 residues. Germline V lookup: CDR1 MDHEN, CDR2 SYDVKM. The ends were cut back, 2 bases at V and 2 bases at J, with 10 bases in the middle. The CDR3, as DNA: TGTGCCAGCAGTTTAAATAGGGGCACCTATAATTCACCCCTCCACTTT. Translation: CASSLNRGTYNSPLHF.

The chain links TRBV2 to TRBJ2-3; 8 bases are shared with TRBD2. Germline V gene lookup returns CDR1 SNHLY and CDR2 FYNNEI. V was clipped by 8 bases and J by 1 base; unmatched bases: 8. The CDR3 is 15 residues long. CDR3 amino acids: CASQIGGAGTDTQYF. For the CDR3, the DNA is TGTGCCAGCCAGATCGGGGGGGCGGGCACAGATACGCAGTATTTT.

The chain joins TRBV25-1 to TRBJ2-2; D unresolved. Germline CDR1 and CDR2: MGHDK and SYGVNS. Deletions cut 4 bases from V and 7 bases from J, with 10 bases between. The CDR3 extends over 13 amino acids. CDR3: CASSVLSGGELFF. The CDR3 bases are TGTGCCAGCAGTGTCCTCTCGGGCGGGGAGCTGTTTTTT. The whole variable domain, filled in from reference TRBV25-1 and TRBJ2-2, reads EADIYQTPRYLVIGTGKKITLECSQTMGHDKMYWYQQDPGMELHLIHYSYGVNSTEKGDLSSESTVSRIRTEHFPLTLESARPSHTSQYLCASSVLSGGELFFGEGSRLTVL.

The J gene is TRBJ2-2, the V gene TRBV4-2, with TRBD2 identical over 8 bases. Germline trimming cut 1 base from V and 5 bases from J; bases unmatched to any gene: 12. This CDR3 contains 18 residues. CDR1 and CDR2 from the germline V gene are LGHNA and YNFKEQ. Written as DNA, the CDR3 is TGTGCCAGCAGCCAAGTGCGGTACCGGGGGGGTCGAACCGGGGAGCTGTTTTTT. Its translation is CASSQVRYRGGRTGELFF.

The chain combines TRBV5-1 with TRBJ2-5, with D perhaps matching TRBD1 (6 bases). V lost 0 bases and J 2 bases, leaving 11 bases between the germline ends. Germline CDR1 is SGHRS and CDR2 is YFSETQ. This CDR3 has 15 residues. CDR3 in amino acids: CASSLEDRRQETQYF. The DNA of the CDR3 is TGCGCCAGCAGCTTGGAGGACAGACGACAAGAGACCCAGTACTTC. Filled out from reference TRBV5-1 and TRBJ2-5, the complete variable domain reads KAGVTQTPRYLIKTRGQQVTLSCSPISGHRSVSWYQQTPGQGLQFLFEYFSETQRNKGNFPGRFSGRQFSNSRSEMNVSTLELGDSALYLCASSLEDRRQETQYFGPGTRLLVL.

This clone has just one count. Different DNA sequences within this sample yield the same CDR3. The V and J genes are TRBV5-4 and TRBJ1-3; no reliable D call. Per germline, CDR1 SGHNT and CDR2 YYREEE (reference sequence). V lost 0 bases to trimming and J lost 0 bases, with 4 bases between them. The length of the CDR3 is 14 residues. The CDR3 loop is CASSLAGSGNTIYF. The CDR3 nucleotides read TGTGCCAGCAGCTTGGCCGGCTCTGGAAACACCATATATTTT.

The V and J genes are TRBV13 and TRBJ2-5; 7 nucleotides align to TRBD1. The CDR3 contains 14 residues. Germline V gives CDR1 PRHDT, CDR2 FYEKMQ (reference sequence). The junction had 4 bases not matched to a gene; V was cut back by 4 bases and J by 2 bases. DNA of the CDR3: TGTGCCAGCAGCTACAGGGGTGGTCAAGAGACCCAGTACTTC. Protein product: CASSYRGGQETQYF.

A few counts support this clone. This chain connects TRBV6-2 or TRBV6-3 to TRBJ1-2; D unresolved. Per germline, CDR1 MNHEY and CDR2 SVGEGT. The CDR3 loop spans 16 amino acids. V gave up 5 bases and J gave up 2 bases, with 18 bases separating them. CDR3 protein: CASSDRRTWENYGYTF. CDR3 nucleotide sequence: TGTGCCAGCAGTGACCGACGGACGTGGGAGAACTATGGCTACACCTTC.

The chain employs TRBV21-1 and TRBJ1-1. TRBV21-1 is termed a pseudogene. This CDR3 contains 17 residues. The DNA for the CDR3 is TGTGCCAGCAGCAAAGGGAGTAGCGCGGGGGCGGTTGCTGAAGCTTTCTTT. This gives the protein CASSKGSSAGAVAEAFF.

The chain couples TRBV28 to TRBJ2-2; D gene unclear. V lost 6 bases and J lost 0, with 2 bases in between. This CDR3 comprises 12 residues. The germline V gene encodes CDR1 MDHEN and CDR2 SYDVKM. CDR3 in DNA: TGTGCCAGCAGCACGAACACCGGGGAGCTGTTTTTT. It codes for CASSTNTGELFF.

The chain carries TRBV7-9 and TRBJ2-2; no reliable D call. This CDR3 is built from 16 residues. Germline V gene data show CDR1 as SEHNR and CDR2 as FQNEAQ (reference sequence). The V end lost 4 bases, the J end lost 3 bases, and 15 bases lay between the germline ends. The CDR3 protein is CASSSTDTTDTGELFF. The CDR3 region has the DNA TGTGCCAGCAGCTCTACCGACACCACGGACACCGGGGAGCTGTTTTTT.

This chain joins TRBV2 and TRBJ1-1; 8 nucleotides align to TRBD1. The CDR3 is 13 residues long. Germline lookup yields CDR1 SNHLY and CDR2 FYNNEI. After removal of 7 bases from V and 7 bases from J, the junction contained 8 bases not matched to a gene. CDR3 DNA: TGTGCCAGCAAGGACAGGGAAGATAGTGAAGCTTTCTTT. It specifies CASKDREDSEAFF.

This CDR3 reads CAISAQSGATQPQHF. The DNA for the CDR3 is TGTGCCATCAGTGCACAGAGCGGGGCCACTCAGCCCCAGCATTTT. This chain links TRBV10-3 with TRBJ1-5; D perhaps matches TRBD1 (5 bases). The CDR3 is 15 amino acids. Between the trimmed V and J ends, which lost 4 bases and 6 bases, there was a span of 16 bases. Germline V gene lookup returns CDR1 ENHRY and CDR2 SYGVKD.

The V gene is TRBV19, the J gene TRBJ2-7; D may be TRBD1 (5 bases). Germline V lookup: CDR1 LNHDA, CDR2 SQIVND (reference sequence). The CDR3 extends over 13 amino acids. V dropped 5 bases and J dropped 7 bases, with 15 bases sitting between them. CDR3 residues: CASSAGPRAEQYF. DNA for the CDR3: TGTGCCAGTAGTGCAGGCCCCAGGGCGGAGCAGTACTTC.

V and J are TRBV18 and TRBJ2-1; perhaps TRBD1 as D (5 bases). CDR3 length: 13 residues. Trimming pared 1 base from V and 9 bases from J, leaving 10 bases between. Germline CDR1 KGHSH, CDR2 LQKENI. DNA of the CDR3: TGTGCCAGCTCACCACAACAGGAGAGTGAGCAGTTCTTC. It translates to CASSPQQESEQFF.

The chain links TRBV6-5 to TRBJ1-5; 7 nucleotides align to TRBD1. Germline CDR1 and CDR2: MNHEY and SVGAGI. The CDR3 has 14 amino acids. With 5 bases clipped from V and 5 bases from J, the junction kept 6 bases outside the gene matches. CDR3 DNA: TGTGCCAGCAGTCTTGACAGGGCCGATCAGCCCCAGCATTTT. It specifies CASSLDRADQPQHF.

The chain has TRBV6-5 and TRBJ2-7, with D possibly TRBD2 on 5 matching bases. V was clipped by 5 bases and J by 2 bases, with 13 bases between them. In germline, CDR1 is MNHEY, CDR2 SVGAGI. The CDR3 contains 14 residues. DNA for the CDR3: TGTGCCAGCAGTCCCCTAGCTAAAACCTACGAGCAGTACTTC. Its protein is CASSPLAKTYEQYF.

This chain connects TRBV3-1 (or the pseudogene TRBV3-2) to TRBJ2-3; TRBD2 matches 13 bases. V trimming: 11 bases; J trimming: 9 bases; junction bases outside the gene matches: 11. Germline CDR1 LGHDT, CDR2 YNNKEL (reference sequence). This CDR3 is built from 14 residues. The CDR3 nucleotides are TGTGCCCTCGGACTAGCGGGGGTCGAGATGACGCAGTATTTT. This codes for CALGLAGVEMTQYF.

This clone was counted a single time. The chain employs TRBV5-1 and TRBJ2-1, with TRBD2 matching 11 bases. With V trimmed by 0 bases and J by 10 bases, 6 bases remained unmatched. The CDR3 sequence is 15 residues long. CDR1 and CDR2 from the germline V gene are SGHRS and YFSETQ. The CDR3, as DNA: TGCGCCAGCAGCTTGGGTAGCGGGGGGGCCCACGAGCAGTTCTTC. Residues: CASSLGSGGAHEQFF.

This sequence joins TRBV5-1 and TRBJ1-2, with 7 bases aligning to TRBD1. This CDR3 has 15 residues. Trimming took 7 bases from V and 1 from J; bases not matched to a gene: 10. The V gene's germline CDR1 is SGHRS and CDR2 YFSETQ. The CDR3 bases are TGCGCCAGCCGTACGGGACAGACTAATAACTATGGCTACACCTTC. Translating gives CASRTGQTNNYGYTF.